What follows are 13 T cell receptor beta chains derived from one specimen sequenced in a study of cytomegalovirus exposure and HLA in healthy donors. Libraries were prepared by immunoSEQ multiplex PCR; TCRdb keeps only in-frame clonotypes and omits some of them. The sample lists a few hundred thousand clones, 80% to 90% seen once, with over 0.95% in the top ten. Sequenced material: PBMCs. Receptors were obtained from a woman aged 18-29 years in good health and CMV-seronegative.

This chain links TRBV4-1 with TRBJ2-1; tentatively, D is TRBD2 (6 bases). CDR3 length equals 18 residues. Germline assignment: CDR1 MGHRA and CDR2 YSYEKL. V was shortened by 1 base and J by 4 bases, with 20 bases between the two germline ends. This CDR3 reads CASSQVGLRGSTYNEQFF. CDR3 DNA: TGCGCCAGCAGCCAAGTAGGTTTACGGGGGTCTACGTACAATGAGCAGTTCTTC.

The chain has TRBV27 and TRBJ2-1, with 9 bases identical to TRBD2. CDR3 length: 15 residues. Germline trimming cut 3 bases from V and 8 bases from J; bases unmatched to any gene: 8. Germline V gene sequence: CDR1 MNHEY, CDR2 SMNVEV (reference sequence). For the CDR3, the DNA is TGTGCCAGCAGTTTTCTAGCGGGGCGAACCGATGAGCAGTTCTTC. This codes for CASSFLAGRTDEQFF.

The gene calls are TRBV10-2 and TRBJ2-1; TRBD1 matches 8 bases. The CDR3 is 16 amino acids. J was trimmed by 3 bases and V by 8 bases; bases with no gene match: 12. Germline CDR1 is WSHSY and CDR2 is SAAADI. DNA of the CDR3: TGCGCCAGCCGCACCAATGACAGGGGTTTCTACAATGAGCAGTTCTTC. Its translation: CASRTNDRGFYNEQFF.

The CDR3 sequence is CASSQDSAGGRETQYF. Here the CDR3 DNA reads TGCGCCAGCAGCCAAGACAGCGCAGGGGGGAGGGAGACCCAGTACTTC. The V call is TRBV4-3, the J call TRBJ2-5; D perhaps matches TRBD1 (7 bases). CDR3 length: 16 amino acids. Between the trimmed V and J ends, which lost 0 bases and 5 bases, there was a span of 16 bases. Germline CDR1 is LGHNA and CDR2 is YSLEER.

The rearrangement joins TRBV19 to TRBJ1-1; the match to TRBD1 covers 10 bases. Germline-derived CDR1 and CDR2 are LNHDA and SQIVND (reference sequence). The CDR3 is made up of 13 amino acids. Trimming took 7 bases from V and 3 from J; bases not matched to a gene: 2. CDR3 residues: CASKGQGDTEAFF. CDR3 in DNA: TGTGCCAGTAAAGGACAGGGGGACACTGAAGCTTTCTTT.

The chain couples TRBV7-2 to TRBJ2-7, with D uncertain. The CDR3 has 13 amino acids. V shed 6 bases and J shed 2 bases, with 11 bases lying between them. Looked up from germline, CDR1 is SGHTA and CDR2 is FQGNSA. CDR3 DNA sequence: TGTGCCAGCAGGTATCCGGGTACCTACGAGCAGTACTTC. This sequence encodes CASRYPGTYEQYF.

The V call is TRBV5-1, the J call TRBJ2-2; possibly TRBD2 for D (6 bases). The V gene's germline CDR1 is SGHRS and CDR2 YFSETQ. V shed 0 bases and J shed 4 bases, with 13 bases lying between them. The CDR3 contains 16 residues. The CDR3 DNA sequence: TGCGCCAGCAGCTTGGTGGGGCCGGGGGTCACCGGGGAGCTGTTTTTT. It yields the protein CASSLVGPGVTGELFF.

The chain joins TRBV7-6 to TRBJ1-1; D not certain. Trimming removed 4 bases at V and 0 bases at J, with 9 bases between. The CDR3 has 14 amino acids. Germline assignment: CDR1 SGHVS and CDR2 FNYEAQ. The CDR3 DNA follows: TGTGCCAGCAGCTGGACGGACTTGAACACTGAAGCTTTCTTT. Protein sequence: CASSWTDLNTEAFF.

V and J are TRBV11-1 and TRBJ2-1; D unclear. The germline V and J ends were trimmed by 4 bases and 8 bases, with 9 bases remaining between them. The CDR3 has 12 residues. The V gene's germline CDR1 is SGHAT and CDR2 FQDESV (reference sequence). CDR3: CASSSDSHEQFF. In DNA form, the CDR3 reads TGTGCCAGCAGCTCAGATTCCCATGAGCAGTTCTTC.

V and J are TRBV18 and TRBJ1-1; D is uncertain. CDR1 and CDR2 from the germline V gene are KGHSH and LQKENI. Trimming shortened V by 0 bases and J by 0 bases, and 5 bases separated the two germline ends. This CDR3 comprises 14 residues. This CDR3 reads CASSPPSMNTEAFF. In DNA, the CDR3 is TGTGCCAGCTCACCACCGTCTATGAACACTGAAGCTTTCTTT.

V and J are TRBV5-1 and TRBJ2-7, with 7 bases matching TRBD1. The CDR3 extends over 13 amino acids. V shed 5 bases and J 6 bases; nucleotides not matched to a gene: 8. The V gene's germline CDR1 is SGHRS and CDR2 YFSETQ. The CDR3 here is CASRRTGEIEQYF. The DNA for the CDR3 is TGCGCCAGCAGGCGGACAGGAGAGATCGAGCAGTACTTC.

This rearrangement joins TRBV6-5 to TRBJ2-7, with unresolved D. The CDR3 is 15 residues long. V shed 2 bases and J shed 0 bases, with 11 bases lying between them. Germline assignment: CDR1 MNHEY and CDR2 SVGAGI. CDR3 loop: CASSYGRGASYEQYF. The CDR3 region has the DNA TGTGCCAGCAGTTACGGTCGAGGCGCCTCCTACGAGCAGTACTTC.

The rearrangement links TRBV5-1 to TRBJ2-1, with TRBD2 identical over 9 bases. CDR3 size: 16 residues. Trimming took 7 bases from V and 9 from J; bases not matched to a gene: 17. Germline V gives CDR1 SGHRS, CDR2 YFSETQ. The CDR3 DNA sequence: TGCGCCAGCGGCGTGCTGACTAGCGGCAAGAGTGGTGAGCAGTTCTTC. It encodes CASGVLTSGKSGEQFF.